This T cell receptor (beta chain) was profiled in a study of CD8 T cells in ankylosing spondylitis. General observations from the study: Within matched ankylosing spondylitis synovial fluid, disease-linked clones were reportedly significantly enriched. There was a TCR beta motif, made of fewer than 10 highly homologous variants, that appeared characteristic of ankylosing spondylitis blood. Earlier studies detected some motif variants in reactive arthritis synovial fluid and blood.

The CDR3 contains 17 residues. Germline assignment: CDR1 MNHNS and CDR2 SASEGT. V dropped 1 base and J dropped 0; count of bases not matched to a gene: 3. Library preparation for TCR beta used quantitative 5'-RACE with molecular barcodes. MiXCR, run by TCRdb on the 5' RACE reads, gives a single entry per CDR3 protein. The sample has about 130,000 distinct CDR3 sequences; 6% to 8% are singletons. About this clonotype: Its antigen is currently unknown.

Sequenced: blood, either unsorted or a sorted T cell fraction (not recorded which). The TCR sequence derives from a female donor with ankylosing spondylitis or in good health (not recorded which). The chain carries TRBV6-1 and TRBJ2-3; 11 positions agree with TRBD2. The CDR3 coding sequence is TGTGCCAGCAGTGAAGAACTAGCGGGGGCAAGCACAGATACGCAGTATTTT. It encodes CASSEELAGASTDTQYF.